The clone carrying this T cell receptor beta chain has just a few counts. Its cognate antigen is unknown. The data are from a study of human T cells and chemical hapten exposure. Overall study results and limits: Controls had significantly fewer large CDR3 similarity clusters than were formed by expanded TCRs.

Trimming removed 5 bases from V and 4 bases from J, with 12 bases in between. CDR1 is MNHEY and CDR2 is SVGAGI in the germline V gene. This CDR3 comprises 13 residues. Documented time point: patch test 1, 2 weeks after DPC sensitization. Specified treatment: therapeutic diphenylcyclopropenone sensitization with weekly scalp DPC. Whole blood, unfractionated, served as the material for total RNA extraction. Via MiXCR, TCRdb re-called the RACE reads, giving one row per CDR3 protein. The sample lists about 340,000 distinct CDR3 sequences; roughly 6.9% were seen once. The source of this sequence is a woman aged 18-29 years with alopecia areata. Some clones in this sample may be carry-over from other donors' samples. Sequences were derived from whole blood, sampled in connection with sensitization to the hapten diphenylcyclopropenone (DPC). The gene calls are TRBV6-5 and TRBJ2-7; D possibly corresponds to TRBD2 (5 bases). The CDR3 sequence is CASSQDSFYEQYF. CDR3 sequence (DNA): TGTGCCAGCAGTCAGGACTCGTTTTACGAGCAGTACTTC.